The 24 T cell receptor beta chains presented below share a single source sample, sequenced in a study of regulatory T cells in long-lasting Graves disease. Construction of TCR beta libraries relied on iRepertoire HTBI primers and on Arm-PCR targeting CDR3 regions. Each CDR3 protein is one row after TCRdb ran MiXCR on the multiplex PCR reads. The sample has 680,000 or so distinct CDR3 sequences, 16% seen once; the top ten hold 18%. Time point meaning: newly diagnosed GD, antithyroid drugs for less than 3 months. Researchers made the TCR library from RNA that was extracted from PBMCs. The same data also went into a second study, on T cells in Graves' hyperthyroidism and ophthalmopathy.

The sample here was peripheral blood mononuclear cells (PBMCs), taken at new diagnosis, from a patient treated with antithyroid drugs. The receptors here all came from a woman under 40 with Graves disease.

This clonotype was detected many times. V and J are TRBV7-9 and TRBJ2-4, with TRBD2 as a possible D gene (5 bases). CDR1 SEHNR and CDR2 FQNEAQ come from the germline V gene (reference sequence). Trimming took off 8 bases at V and 6 bases at J, with 14 bases between the two ends. The CDR3 covers 13 residues. The CDR3 nucleotides are TGTGCCAGCCAAAGCGTCGGGATAAACATTCAGTACTTC. Translating gives CASQSVGINIQYF.

This clonotype came up many times. The chain recombines TRBV7-2 with TRBJ2-7; TRBD2 matches at 9 bases. Germline values: CDR1 SGHTA, CDR2 FQGNSA. Unmatched junction bases numbered 12, after V lost 5 bases and J lost 7 bases. The CDR3 covers 15 residues. This CDR3 reads CASSRLAARSEEQYF. Written as DNA, the CDR3 is TGTGCCAGCAGCAGACTAGCGGCCCGGTCAGAAGAGCAGTACTTC.

This clonotype was observed at least ten times. V and J are TRBV28 and TRBJ1-4; 9 positions match TRBD1. This CDR3 comprises 17 residues. The J segment lost 3 bases and the V segment lost 4 bases, leaving 9 bases of the junction unmatched. Germline V CDR1 and CDR2: MDHEN, SYDVKM. The CDR3, as DNA: TGTGCCAGCAGTTGGCCGGGACAGGGCAGGCCTAATGAAAAACTGTTTTTT. Amino acids: CASSWPGQGRPNEKLFF.

This clonotype was counted at least ten times. This sequence joins TRBV18 and TRBJ1-3; D is uncertain. CDR3 length equals 17 residues. V was trimmed by 5 bases and J by 0 bases, leaving 17 bases between them. Germline V gives CDR1 KGHSH, CDR2 LQKENI. CDR3 in DNA: TGTGCCAGCTCATCTCTTTCACGTCAAAGCTCTGGAAACACCATATATTTT. It specifies CASSSLSRQSSGNTIYF. Full variable domain (remainder filled in from reference TRBV18 and TRBJ1-3): NAGVMQNPRHLVRRRGQEARLRCSPMKGHSHVYWYRQLPEEGLKFMVYLQKENIIDESGMPKERFSAEFPKEGPSILRIQQVVRGDSAAYFCASSSLSRQSSGNTIYFGEGSWLTVV.

The CDR3 sequence is CASSLSQGPPDTQYF. The CDR3 DNA follows: TGCGCCAGCAGCTTGTCGCAGGGCCCCCCAGATACGCAGTATTTT. The rearrangement links TRBV5-1 to TRBJ2-3; a possible D gene is TRBD1 (5 bases). CDR1 and CDR2 from the germline V gene are SGHRS and YFSETQ. V lost 1 base to trimming and J lost 4 bases, with 13 bases between them. The CDR3 loop spans 15 amino acids. The variable domain in full, with the rest retrieved from reference TRBV5-1 and TRBJ2-3, is KAGVTQTPRYLIKTRGQQVTLSCSPISGHRSVSWYQQTPGQGLQFLFEYFSETQRNKGNFPGRFSGRQFSNSRSEMNVSTLELGDSALYLCASSLSQGPPDTQYFGPGTRLTVL.

This clonotype was seen ten or more times. CDR3 sequence: CASSPTGQEETQYF. The CDR3 DNA follows: TGTGCCAGCAGTCCCACGGGACAAGAAGAGACCCAGTACTTC. The rearrangement joins TRBV6-1 to TRBJ2-5; TRBD1 is a possible D gene (6 bases). Germline V gene lookup returns CDR1 MNHNS and CDR2 SASEGT. V shed 5 bases and J shed 3 bases, with 13 bases lying between them. The CDR3 has 14 amino acids.

This clonotype appeared a few times. The chain carries TRBV18 and TRBJ2-1; 9 bases map to TRBD2. CDR1 is KGHSH, CDR2 LQKENI, per germline. The V gene end was trimmed by 6 bases and the J gene end by 4 bases; junction bases not matched to a gene: 7. The CDR3 has 15 amino acids. Here the CDR3 DNA reads TGTGCCAGCTCCCCCTCTAGCGGGACTTACAATGAGCAGTTCTTC. It codes for CASSPSSGTYNEQFF.

This clonotype was recorded at least ten times. The chain has TRBV6-2 or TRBV6-3 and TRBJ2-5; D is unclear. V gave up 5 bases and J gave up 5 bases, with 12 bases separating them. The CDR3 runs to 13 residues. Germline V lookup: CDR1 MNHEY, CDR2 SVGEGT. The CDR3 here is CASSPDGPETQYF. As DNA, the CDR3 is TGTGCCAGCAGTCCCGACGGGCCGGAGACCCAGTACTTC.

At least ten counts were recorded for this clonotype. The conserved closing phenylalanine or tryptophan is absent in this CDR3, likely reflecting a read error. The DNA is omitted, as the CDR3 cannot be located on it reliably, and the CDR3 follows TCRdb's listing. This chain joins TRBV27 and TRBJ2-7. The CDR3 spans 9 amino acids, including both terminal residues. Germline V gives CDR1 MNHEY, CDR2 SMNVEV (reference sequence). CDR3 region: CASRLKAID.

V is TRBV19 and J is TRBJ2-3; 9 bases map to TRBD2. From germline, CDR1 is LNHDA and CDR2 SQIVND (reference sequence). The V and J ends lost 8 bases and 4 bases, in that order; junction bases with no gene match: 7. The CDR3 contains 14 residues. CDR3 residues: CASGIAGVADTQYF. The CDR3 coding sequence is TGTGCCAGTGGAATAGCGGGAGTGGCAGATACGCAGTATTTT.

This clonotype was seen many times. The rearrangement links TRBV2 to TRBJ1-2; D possibly corresponds to TRBD1 (5 bases). Germline assignment: CDR1 SNHLY and CDR2 FYNNEI. CDR3 size: 13 residues. V was shortened by 6 bases and J by 6 bases, with 14 bases between the two germline ends. CDR3 residues: CASRGLQVDGYTF. The CDR3 coding sequence is TGTGCCAGCAGGGGGTTACAGGTAGATGGCTACACCTTC.

This clonotype showed up many times. The chain links TRBV20-1 to TRBJ2-7; 8 bases are a match to TRBD2. The ends lost 5 bases at V and 1 base at J; junction bases unmatched: 7. CDR3 size: 14 residues. Germline V gene data show CDR1 as DFQATT and CDR2 as SNEGSKA (reference sequence). DNA for the CDR3: TGCAGTGCTGGACCGACTAGCGCTTCCTACGAGCAGTACTTC. It encodes CSAGPTSASYEQYF.

This clonotype occurred a few times. This may stem from a read error, because a much larger clone lies one nucleotide away. This chain joins TRBV28 and TRBJ1-5; D remains ambiguous. CDR3 length: 17 amino acids. From germline, CDR1 is MDHEN and CDR2 SYDVKM. In DNA form, the CDR3 reads TGTGCCGGCAGTTTAAAGGAGGGATTTTATAGCAATCAGCCCCAGCATTTT. Protein product: CAGSLKEGFYSNQPQHF.

The rearrangement links TRBV20-1 to TRBJ2-3, with 8 bases that match TRBD1. V dropped 7 bases and J dropped 1; count of bases not matched to a gene: 4. CDR1 is DFQATT, CDR2 SNEGSKA, per germline (reference sequence). This CDR3 spans 13 amino acids. CDR3 sequence (DNA): TGCAGTGTGGACAGGGCTCGCACAGATACGCAGTATTTT. Amino acid sequence: CSVDRARTDTQYF.

This clonotype has a handful of counts. CDR3 sequence reads: CASTLGGDTQYF. CDR3 in DNA: TGTGCCAGCACTCTAGGGGGAGATACGCAGTATTTT. This sequence joins TRBV7-9 and TRBJ2-3; D is possibly TRBD1 (6 bases). The germline gives CDR1 SEHNR, CDR2 FQNEAQ (reference sequence). This CDR3 comprises 12 residues. The ends were cut back, 7 bases at V and 5 bases at J, with 10 bases in the middle.

This clonotype was observed a few times. The V call is TRBV28, the J call TRBJ2-3; possibly TRBD1 for D (6 bases). Trimming took 6 bases from V and 2 from J, leaving 12 bases between them. The CDR3 covers 14 residues. Per the germline V gene, CDR1 is MDHEN and CDR2 is SYDVKM. CDR3 sequence reads: CASSEPGHTDTQYF. As DNA, the CDR3 is TGTGCCAGCAGCGAACCGGGACACACAGATACGCAGTATTTT. Using reference TRBV28 and TRBJ2-3 for the parts outside the CDR3, the full variable domain is DVKVTQSSRYLVKRTGEKVFLECVQDMDHENMFWYRQDPGLGLRLIYFSYDVKMKEKGDIPEGYSVSREKKERFSLILESASTNQTSMYLCASSEPGHTDTQYFGPGTRLTVL.

This chain joins TRBV19 and TRBJ2-1, with 8 positions matching TRBD1. The CDR3 has 17 amino acids. Germline V gene data show CDR1 as LNHDA and CDR2 as SQIVND (reference sequence). V dropped 3 bases and J dropped 0; count of bases not matched to a gene: 7. The DNA for the CDR3 is TGTGCCAGTAGTATTAGCAGGGGGCGTACCTCCTACAATGAGCAGTTCTTC. Protein: CASSISRGRTSYNEQFF. The full variable domain, rest sourced from reference TRBV19 and TRBJ2-1, is DGGITQSPKYLFRKEGQNVTLSCEQNLNHDAMYWYRQDPGQGLRLIYYSQIVNDFQKGDIAEGYSVSREKKESFPLTVTSAQKNPTAFYLCASSISRGRTSYNEQFFGPGTRLTVL.

Comment on this clonotype: One end of the junction varies from germline; a read error may be responsible. The V gene is TRBV28, the J gene TRBJ2-6; weak D call: TRBD1 (7 bases). The CDR3 covers 18 residues. From germline, CDR1 is MDHEN and CDR2 SYDVKM. Written as DNA, the CDR3 is TGTGTCAGCAGTTTACGACAGGGACTCTACTCTGGGGCCAACGTCCTGACTTTC. It translates to CVSSLRQGLYSGANVLTF.

The gene calls are TRBV5-4 and TRBJ2-1, with D perhaps assigned TRBD1 or TRBD2 (6 bases each). The last part of the DNA fits TRBJ2-5 better; the J call may be wrong. The CDR3 is 15 residues long. The germline V gene has CDR1 SGHNT and CDR2 YYREEE (reference sequence). The CDR3 protein is CASSSGAPSVETQYF. For the CDR3, the DNA is TGTGCCAGCAGCTCGGGGGCCCCTAGCGTGGAGACCCAGTACTTC.

In this sample, this clonotype turned up a few times. The J gene is TRBJ2-7, the V gene TRBV9; tentatively, D is TRBD1 or TRBD2 (5 bases each). The germline V gene has CDR1 SGDLS and CDR2 YYNGEE. This CDR3 is built from 14 residues. The V end was cut by 4 bases, the J end by 0 bases, with 11 bases between. CDR3 coding DNA: TGTGCCAGCAGCAATACCGGGGCCTCCTACGAGCAGTACTTC. Translating it yields CASSNTGASYEQYF. The entire variable domain, with the rest obtained from reference TRBV9 and TRBJ2-7, is as follows: DSGVTQTPKHLITATGQRVTLRCSPRSGDLSVYWYQQSLDQGLQFLIQYYNGEERAKGNILERFSAQQFPDLHSELNLSSLELGDSALYFCASSNTGASYEQYFGPGTRLTVT.

In the case of this clonotype: A read error may produce the germline difference seen at one junction end. The chain has TRBV5-5 and TRBJ2-1; D is unresolved. In germline, CDR1 is SGHKS, CDR2 YYEKEE (reference sequence). The CDR3 runs to 15 residues. CDR3 protein: CASSLGPSAYNERFF. CDR3 nucleotide sequence: TGTGCCAGCAGCTTGGGACCCAGCGCCTACAATGAGCGGTTCTTC. The full variable domain, completed using reference TRBV5-5 and TRBJ2-1, is DAGVTQSPTHLIKTRGQQVTLRCSPISGHKSVSWYQQVLGQGPQFIFQYYEKEERGRGNFPDRFSARQFPNYSSELNVNALLLGDSALYLCASSLGPSAYNERFFGPGTRLTVL.

The chain links TRBV18 to TRBJ2-5; no clear D. Germline CDR1 and CDR2: KGHSH and LQKENI. The V end was cut by 2 bases, the J end by 0 bases, with 4 bases between. This CDR3 has 13 amino acids. The CDR3 reads CASSPFYQETQYF. CDR3 in DNA: TGTGCCAGCTCACCATTCTACCAAGAGACCCAGTACTTC.

There are many counts of this clonotype. Here the CDR3 DNA reads TGTGCCAGCAGCTTAGGAGCGGGCGCGTCTAGCACAGATACGCAGTATTTT. Protein sequence: CASSLGAGASSTDTQYF. The chain is built from TRBV7-9 and TRBJ2-3, with D perhaps TRBD2 (6 bases). Germline V gene data show CDR1 as SEHNR and CDR2 as FQNEAQ (reference sequence). Trimming took off 1 base at V and 0 bases at J, with 14 bases between the two ends. This CDR3 is built from 17 residues.

Many counts were recorded for this clonotype. The J gene is TRBJ1-4, the V gene TRBV20-1; D may be TRBD1 (6 bases). Germline V lookup: CDR1 DFQATT, CDR2 SNEGSKA (reference sequence). Trimming cost V 4 bases and J 4 bases, with 16 bases left between them. The CDR3 length is 15 residues. The CDR3 loop is CSAKVPGVGNEKLFF. CDR3 bases: TGCAGTGCTAAGGTTCCAGGGGTGGGTAATGAAAAACTGTTTTTT.